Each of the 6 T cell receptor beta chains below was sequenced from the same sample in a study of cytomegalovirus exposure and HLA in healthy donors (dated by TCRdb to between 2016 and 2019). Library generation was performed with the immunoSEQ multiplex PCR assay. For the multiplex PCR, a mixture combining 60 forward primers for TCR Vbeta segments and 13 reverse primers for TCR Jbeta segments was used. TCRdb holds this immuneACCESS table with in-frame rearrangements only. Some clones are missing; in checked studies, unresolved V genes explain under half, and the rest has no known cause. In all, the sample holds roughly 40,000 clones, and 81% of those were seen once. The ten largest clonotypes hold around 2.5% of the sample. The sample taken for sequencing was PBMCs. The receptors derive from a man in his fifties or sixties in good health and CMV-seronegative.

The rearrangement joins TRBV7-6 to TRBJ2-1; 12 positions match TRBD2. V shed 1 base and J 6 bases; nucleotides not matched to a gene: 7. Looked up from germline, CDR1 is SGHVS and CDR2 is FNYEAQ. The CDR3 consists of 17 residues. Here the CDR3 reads CASSLGTSGAQGNEQFF. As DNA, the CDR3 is TGTGCCAGCAGCTTAGGGACTAGCGGGGCCCAAGGCAATGAGCAGTTCTTC.

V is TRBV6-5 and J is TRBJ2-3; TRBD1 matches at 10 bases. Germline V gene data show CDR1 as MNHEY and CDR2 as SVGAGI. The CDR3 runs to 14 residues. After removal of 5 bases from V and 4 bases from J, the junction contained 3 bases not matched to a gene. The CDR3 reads CASSMTGGADTQYF. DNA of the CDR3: TGTGCCAGCAGTATGACAGGGGGCGCAGATACGCAGTATTTT.

CDR3 in amino acids: CASSLAPGRKPETQYF. The CDR3 DNA sequence: TGTGCCAGCAGCTTAGCGCCGGGTCGTAAACCAGAGACCCAGTACTTC. V and J are TRBV7-2 and TRBJ2-5, with D uncertain. The V and J ends lost 0 bases and 4 bases respectively, with 15 bases between them. The CDR3 spans 16 residues. CDR1 SGHTA and CDR2 FQGNSA come from the germline V gene.

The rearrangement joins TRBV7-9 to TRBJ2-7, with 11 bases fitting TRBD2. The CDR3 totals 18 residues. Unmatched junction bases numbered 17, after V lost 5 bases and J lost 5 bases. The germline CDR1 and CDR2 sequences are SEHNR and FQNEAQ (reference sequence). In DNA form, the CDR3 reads TGTGCCAGCAGCCTCCCCACGCGGCTAGCGGGAGGAAAGCACGAGCAGTACTTC. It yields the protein CASSLPTRLAGGKHEQYF.

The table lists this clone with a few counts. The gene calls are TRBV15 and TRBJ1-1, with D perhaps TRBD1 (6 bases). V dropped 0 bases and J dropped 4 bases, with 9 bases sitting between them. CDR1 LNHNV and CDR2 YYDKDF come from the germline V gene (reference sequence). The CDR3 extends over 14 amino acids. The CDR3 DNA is TGTGCCACCAGCAGAGATCCAGGGGTCACTGAAGCTTTCTTT. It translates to CATSRDPGVTEAFF. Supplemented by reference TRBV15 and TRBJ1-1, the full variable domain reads DAMVIQNPRYQVTQFGKPVTLSCSQTLNHNVMYWYQQKSSQAPKLLFHYYDKDFNNEADTPDNFQSRRPNTSFCFLDIRSPGLGDTAMYLCATSRDPGVTEAFFGQGTRLTVV.

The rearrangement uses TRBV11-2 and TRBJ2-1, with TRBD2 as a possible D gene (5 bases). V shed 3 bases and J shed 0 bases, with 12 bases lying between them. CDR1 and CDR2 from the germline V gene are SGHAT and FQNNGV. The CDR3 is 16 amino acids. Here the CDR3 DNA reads TGTGCCAGCAGCTTCTCGGCAACTAGCTCCTACAATGAGCAGTTCTTC. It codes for CASSFSATSSYNEQFF.